Following are 13 T cell receptor beta chains from one sample sequenced in a study of T cell responses to AZD1222 COVID-19 vaccine. The protocol was immunoSEQ multiplex PCR, while the TCRdb copy is restricted to in-frame clones and leaves out a portion. The data hold 85,000 to 130,000 clones, with 70% to 90% observed a single time. Specimen: peripheral blood, collected on day 0 of AZD1222 vaccination. These TCRs come from an adult in good health.

The J gene is TRBJ1-1, the V gene TRBV9; D call uncertain. The CDR3 totals 14 residues. Between the trimmed V and J ends, which lost 0 bases and 5 bases, there was a span of 11 bases. Germline CDR1 reads SGDLS; CDR2 reads YYNGEE. CDR3 sequence reads: CASSVAGKRTEAFF. The CDR3 DNA follows: TGTGCCAGCAGCGTAGCTGGGAAACGTACTGAAGCTTTCTTT.

The chain couples TRBV10-3 to TRBJ1-3, with a possible D match to TRBD1 (6 bases). Trimming removed 4 bases at V and 2 bases at J, with 12 bases between. Germline-derived CDR1 and CDR2 are ENHRY and SYGVKD. The CDR3 totals 15 residues. The CDR3 sequence is CAISGPQGAGNTIYF. The DNA of the CDR3 is TGTGCCATCAGTGGCCCACAGGGCGCTGGAAACACCATATATTTT.

This clone was recorded only once. The chain employs TRBV5-1 and TRBJ2-1; 7 bases agree with TRBD2. The CDR3 totals 15 residues. Germline CDR1 SGHRS, CDR2 YFSETQ. Trimming at V came to 4 bases and at J to 5 bases, leaving 9 bases not matched to a gene. The CDR3: CASSGSGTTNNEQFF. CDR3 DNA: TGCGCCAGCAGCGGGTCCGGGACTACTAACAATGAGCAGTTCTTC.

V and J are TRBV9 and TRBJ2-5; D unresolved. There are 13 residues in the CDR3. Germline CDR1 SGDLS, CDR2 YYNGEE. V shed 0 bases and J shed 5 bases, with 8 bases lying between them. The CDR3 DNA sequence: TGTGCCAGCAGCGTAGGGCAGGCGGAGACCCAGTACTTC. Encoded protein: CASSVGQAETQYF.

V gene TRBV28 combines with J gene TRBJ1-1; maybe TRBD1 (5 bases). Looked up from germline, CDR1 is MDHEN and CDR2 is SYDVKM. CDR3 size: 15 residues. V dropped 6 bases and J dropped 4 bases, with 18 bases sitting between them. The CDR3 DNA reads TGTGCCAGCAGCCCTTACGGGGCGCTGGGCACTGAAGCTTTCTTT. Protein sequence: CASSPYGALGTEAFF.

CDR3 sequence: CASSSTGRINQPQHF. The CDR3 DNA reads as TGTGCCAGCAGCTCCACGGGACGGATTAATCAGCCCCAGCATTTT. The chain couples TRBV7-9 to TRBJ1-5, with D perhaps matching TRBD1 (5 bases). Trimming cost V 4 bases and J 4 bases, with 14 bases left between them. Germline V gene sequence: CDR1 SEHNR, CDR2 FQNEAQ (reference sequence). The CDR3 is 15 amino acids.

The rearrangement joins TRBV2 to TRBJ1-5, with 10 bases matching TRBD1. Losses at the gene ends were 4 bases for V and 6 bases for J; bases not matched to a gene: 3. The CDR3 has 14 residues. CDR1 SNHLY and CDR2 FYNNEI come from the germline V gene. The CDR3 DNA sequence: TGTGCCAGCAGTGGGGACAGGGGACGTCAGCCCCAGCATTTT. As protein: CASSGDRGRQPQHF.

V usage is TRBV9 and J usage is TRBJ2-2, with 9 nucleotides matching TRBD1. The CDR3 length is 16 residues. Germline V gene data show CDR1 as SGDLS and CDR2 as YYNGEE. J lost 6 bases, V lost 1 base, and 7 bases had no gene match. The DNA for the CDR3 is TGTGCCAGCAGCGTAATGACAGGGGGAGGGGCCGGGGAGCTGTTTTTT. It specifies CASSVMTGGGAGELFF.

The rearrangement uses TRBV2 and TRBJ2-3, with D possibly TRBD2 on 5 matching bases. Trimming stripped 1 base from V and 4 bases from J, with 9 bases between. Germline assignment: CDR1 SNHLY and CDR2 FYNNEI. This CDR3 contains 14 residues. In DNA, the CDR3 is TGTGCCAGCAGTGAAGGGCTAGCAGCAGATACGCAGTATTTT. Protein sequence: CASSEGLAADTQYF.

The gene calls are TRBV10-1 and TRBJ2-5; 11 positions match TRBD1. J lost 3 bases, V lost 0 bases, and 9 bases had no gene match. Germline lookup yields CDR1 WNHNN and CDR2 SYGVQD (reference sequence). This CDR3 spans 18 amino acids. Here the CDR3 DNA reads TGCGCCAGCAGTGAGTCCAGATTGGGGACAGGGGGAAAAGAGACCCAGTACTTC. Encoded protein: CASSESRLGTGGKETQYF.

This clone appeared a few times. This specimen includes other DNA sequences encoding the same CDR3. This chain uses TRBV27 with TRBJ2-7; TRBD2 aligns across 14 bases. This CDR3 spans 15 amino acids. After removal of 5 bases from V and 4 bases from J, the junction contained 4 bases not matched to a gene. The germline gives CDR1 MNHEY, CDR2 SMNVEV (reference sequence). As DNA, the CDR3 is TGTGCCAGCAGTACCGGGACTAGCGGGGGTTACGAGCAGTACTTC. Translating it yields CASSTGTSGGYEQYF.

This clone was picked up one time. The V gene is TRBV6-5, the J gene TRBJ1-4, with a weak D call TRBD1 (6 bases). The CDR3 covers 14 residues. Germline CDR1 MNHEY, CDR2 SVGAGI. V lost 6 bases to trimming and J lost 8 bases, with 16 bases between them. The CDR3 nucleotides read TGTGCCAGCAGCACATGGACAGAGAAAGAAAAACTGTTTTTT. It encodes CASSTWTEKEKLFF.

The chain combines TRBV4-1 with TRBJ2-2; D is undetermined. Germline V gene sequence: CDR1 MGHRA, CDR2 YSYEKL. V shed 4 bases and J shed 0 bases, with 3 bases lying between them. This CDR3 has 13 amino acids. The DNA for the CDR3 is TGCGCCAGCAGCCTTGCGAACACCGGGGAGCTGTTTTTT. This gives the protein CASSLANTGELFF.